This paragraph covers one T cell receptor beta chain sequence. Its antigen is as yet unknown. The sample belongs to a study of lymphopenia after photon versus proton radiotherapy. Regarding the study as a whole: Under photons, naive T cells and diversity fell while effector/memory populations rose. Authors raise, but do not show, better survival with proton therapy.

Trimming cost V 0 bases and J 0 bases, with 9 bases left between them. CDR1 is WSHSY, CDR2 SAAADI, per germline. CDR3 size: 16 residues. The table came from immunoSEQ multiplex PCR; TCRdb's copy has only in-frame clones and leaves some out. The data show some 17,000 clones, around 80% seen once. The source material was peripheral blood, sampled from a patient treated with proton-based radiotherapy. The sequence derives from a man aged 65-85 years with pancreatic cancer. The chain couples TRBV10-2 to TRBJ2-1, with D tentatively TRBD2 (5 bases). CDR3 sequence reads: CASSESGVPSYNEQFF. In nucleotides, the CDR3 is TGCGCCAGCAGTGAGTCGGGAGTCCCCTCCTACAATGAGCAGTTCTTC.